This T cell receptor (beta chain) was documented in a study of technical replicates of blood from a few donors. The CDR3 consists of 14 residues. Between the trimmed V and J ends, which lost 2 bases and 5 bases, there was a span of 10 bases. Germline V gives CDR1 SEHNR, CDR2 FQNEAQ (reference sequence). Using immunoSEQ multiplex PCR, the repertoire was profiled, and TCRdb retains in-frame clones only, with some absent. The repertoire includes over 50,000 clones, 86% of them detected once, and 5% sits in the top ten. This clonotype originated in a human donor in good health. Some clones in this sample may be carry-over from other donors' samples. This chain uses TRBV7-9 with TRBJ2-4; weak D call: TRBD2 (6 bases). The sequenced sample was PBMCs. The CDR3 DNA follows: TGTGCCAGCAGCTTATCCGGGACTGAAAACATTCAGTACTTC. Its protein product is CASSLSGTENIQYF.